Each of the 30 T cell receptor beta chains below was sequenced from the same sample in a study of blood T cells in healthy people across ages. The use of a sample-barcoded 5' primer and a J-beta primer mix characterized a second PCR of roughly 6 to 11 cycles. One entry per CDR3 protein results from TCRdb running MiXCR on the 5' RACE reads. This repertoire shows about 560,000 distinct CDR3 sequences, over 25% found once; its top ten account for 3% to 4.5%. This sample also belongs to another study, concerning T cells of mothers and their children.

The specimen sequenced was blood. The receptors come from a boy between 2 and 10 years old in good health.

This clonotype has more than one count but fewer than ten. This chain uses TRBV5-1 with TRBJ1-4; 8 bases are a match to TRBD1. Trimming took 4 bases from V and 13 from J; bases not matched to a gene: 6. Germline CDR1 is SGHRS and CDR2 is YFSETQ. There are 12 residues in the CDR3. The CDR3 nucleotides read TGCGCCAGCAGCGCGACAGGGGACGGACTGTTTTTT. Translation: CASSATGDGLFF.

In this sample, this clonotype turned up a few times. This CDR3 is CASSQYQGRGTEAFF. In DNA, the CDR3 is TGCGCCAGCAGCCAATACCAGGGGAGGGGCACTGAAGCTTTCTTT. The chain uses TRBV4-3 and TRBJ1-1; a possible D gene is TRBD1 (6 bases). The CDR3 is made up of 15 amino acids. Trimming pared 2 bases from V and 4 bases from J, leaving 14 bases between. In germline, CDR1 is LGHNA, CDR2 YSLEER.

The chain combines TRBV2 with TRBJ1-2; possible D gene TRBD1, 5 bases. CDR1 and CDR2 (germline): SNHLY, FYNNEI. The V end lost 6 bases, the J end lost 0 bases, and 14 bases lay between the germline ends. The CDR3 is 15 residues long. Here the CDR3 reads CASSNEGQANYGYTF. Written as DNA, the CDR3 is TGTGCCAGCAGCAACGAGGGGCAGGCTAACTATGGCTACACCTTC.

This sequence joins TRBV6-6 and TRBJ2-1; 7 positions match TRBD2. With V trimmed by 7 bases and J by 2 bases, 5 bases remained unmatched. Germline loops: CDR1 MNHNY, CDR2 SVGAGI (reference sequence). This CDR3 comprises 14 residues. The CDR3 bases are TGTGCCAGCAACCGGGGGGTGCCCTACAATGAGCAGTTCTTC. This translates into CASNRGVPYNEQFF.

This clonotype was seen only a few times. The V call is TRBV7-2, the J call TRBJ1-2, with 10 positions matching TRBD1. The CDR3 is 14 residues long. Germline V gives CDR1 SGHTA, CDR2 FQGNSA. The junction had 2 bases not matched to a gene; V was cut back by 1 base and J by 6 bases. CDR3 coding DNA: TGTGCCAGCAGCTTAGTTGGGACAGGGGATGGCTACACCTTC. Translated: CASSLVGTGDGYTF. Combining the CDR3 with reference TRBV7-2 and TRBJ1-2 gives the whole variable domain GAGVSQSPSNKVTEKGKDVELRCDPISGHTALYWYRQSLGQGLEFLIYFQGNSAPDKSGLPSDRFSAERTGGSVSTLTIQRTQQEDSAVYLCASSLVGTGDGYTFGSGTRLTVV.

V usage is TRBV18 and J usage is TRBJ1-3; D gene uncertain. CDR3 size: 16 residues. Deletions cut 1 base from V and 1 base from J, with 11 bases between. Germline lookup yields CDR1 KGHSH and CDR2 LQKENI. The CDR3 sequence: CASSPLPGASGNTIYF. The CDR3 DNA reads TGTGCCAGCTCACCACTTCCGGGAGCTTCTGGAAACACCATATATTTT.

The chain uses TRBV9 and TRBJ1-2, with D possibly TRBD1 on 5 matching bases. The CDR3 is 14 amino acids. Germline V gives CDR1 SGDLS, CDR2 YYNGEE. Trimming left V 5 bases short and J 8 bases short, with 19 bases between. The CDR3 sequence is CASRGGLGQWGYTF. The CDR3 DNA is TGTGCCAGCAGGGGAGGACTCGGACAATGGGGCTACACCTTC.

The sample holds a few counts of this clonotype. The V call is TRBV10-3, the J call TRBJ2-3; 7 bases align to TRBD2. The CDR3 has 15 residues. CDR1 is ENHRY, CDR2 SYGVKD, per germline. V was clipped by 4 bases and J by 3 bases; unmatched bases: 7. CDR3 DNA sequence: TGTGCCATCAGTGCTGGCGGGGGAGGAACAGATACGCAGTATTTT. This sequence encodes CAISAGGGGTDTQYF.

The gene calls are TRBV30 and TRBJ1-2, with D perhaps matching TRBD1 (6 bases). Germline assignment: CDR1 GTSNPN and CDR2 SVGIG (reference sequence). Trimming pared 3 bases from V and 0 bases from J, leaving 14 bases between. The CDR3 runs 15 residues. CDR3: CAWSGTGITNYGYTF. Here the CDR3 DNA reads TGTGCCTGGAGCGGAACAGGGATCACTAACTATGGCTACACCTTC.

A few counts support this clonotype. The V and J genes are TRBV29-1 and TRBJ1-6; D gene uncertain. Germline assignment: CDR1 SQVTM and CDR2 ANQGSEA. V shed 3 bases and J shed 6 bases, with 18 bases lying between them. This CDR3 has 16 residues. The CDR3 nucleotides are TGCAGCGTTGAGCTGTCCCGGGGTATGGGTAATTCACCCCTCCACTTT. As protein: CSVELSRGMGNSPLHF.

The chain uses TRBV6-5 and TRBJ2-7; no firm D call. The CDR3 sequence is 14 residues long. V shed 2 bases and J shed 7 bases, with 15 bases lying between them. Germline V gene sequence: CDR1 MNHEY, CDR2 SVGAGI. Written as DNA, the CDR3 is TGTGCCAGCAGTTACGGTAGTGGAGATCTTGAGCAGTACTTC. Its protein is CASSYGSGDLEQYF.

This clonotype was found a few times. The CDR3: CASSGSMEQYF. CDR3 nucleotides: TGTGCCAGCAGTGGATCAATGGAGCAGTACTTC. The chain combines TRBV25-1 with TRBJ2-7; no clear D gene. The germline V gene has CDR1 MGHDK and CDR2 SYGVNS. V dropped 4 bases and J dropped 7 bases, with 8 bases sitting between them. The CDR3 contains 11 residues.

The gene calls are TRBV12-3 or TRBV12-4 and TRBJ2-5, with 9 bases aligning to TRBD2. V gave up 5 bases and J gave up 0 bases; unmatched junction bases: 1. This CDR3 contains 14 residues. CDR3 in DNA: TGTGCCAGCAGTCCTAGCGGGGACCAAGAGACCCAGTACTTC. Protein: CASSPSGDQETQYF.

This clonotype has only one observation. The chain employs TRBV20-1 and TRBJ1-1; D is possibly TRBD1 (6 bases). The CDR3 extends over 13 amino acids. CDR1 is DFQATT, CDR2 SNEGSKA, per germline (reference sequence). V was trimmed by 4 bases and J by 0 bases, leaving 9 bases between them. CDR3 protein: CSAMDSLNTEAFF. As DNA, the CDR3 is TGCAGTGCTATGGACAGCCTGAACACTGAAGCTTTCTTT.

Note on this clonotype: The junction differs from germline at one of its ends, possibly a read error. V gene TRBV2 combines with J gene TRBJ2-2; perhaps D is TRBD1 or TRBD2 (6 bases each). The CDR3 extends over 13 amino acids. The germline CDR1 and CDR2 sequences are SNHLY and FYNNEI. The CDR3 here is CASRLGPTGALFF. CDR3 in DNA: TGTGCCAGCAGGCTGGGACCGACGGGGGCGCTGTTTTTT.

This clonotype occurred a few times. The rearrangement links TRBV12-3 or TRBV12-4 to TRBJ2-5, with 9 bases aligning to TRBD2. Trimming cost V 4 bases and J 4 bases; bases outside gene matches: 4. This CDR3 has 14 residues. CDR3 DNA sequence: TGTGCCAGCAGTTCAGGGACTAGCTTAGAGACCCAGTACTTC. Its protein is CASSSGTSLETQYF.

The V gene is TRBV5-5, the J gene TRBJ1-5; 8 bases map to TRBD1. V dropped 4 bases and J dropped 2; count of bases not matched to a gene: 11. This CDR3 is built from 17 residues. The V gene's germline CDR1 is SGHKS and CDR2 YYEKEE (reference sequence). CDR3 protein: CASSGLTGEYGNQPQHF. The CDR3 bases are TGTGCCAGCAGCGGACTGACAGGGGAGTATGGCAATCAGCCCCAGCATTTT.

The chain employs TRBV20-1 and TRBJ1-2, with D uncertain. CDR3 size: 10 residues. Per germline, CDR1 DFQATT and CDR2 SNEGSKA (reference sequence). CDR3 bases: TGCGTTGGCGGGGAAAGCGGCTACACCTTC. It codes for CVGGESGYTF.

In regard to this clonotype: A junction boundary mismatches the germline segment, possibly from a read error. V usage is TRBV10-3 and J usage is TRBJ2-5; the match to TRBD2 covers 11 bases. The CDR3 contains 12 residues. Germline CDR1 is ENHRY and CDR2 is SYGVKD. The CDR3 sequence: CATRVLAGDEFF. CDR3 sequence (DNA): TGTGCCACCCGGGTACTAGCGGGGGACGAGTTCTTC.

This clonotype was seen a handful of times. The chain joins TRBV27 to TRBJ2-5, with D possibly TRBD1 on 6 matching bases. Germline-derived CDR1 and CDR2 are MNHEY and SMNVEV (reference sequence). This CDR3 region has 13 residues. The ends were cut back, 2 bases at V and 14 bases at J, with 18 bases in the middle. This CDR3 reads CASSLRGHEPTYF. CDR3 coding DNA: TGTGCCAGCAGTTTAAGGGGACATGAGCCTACTTACTTC.

The table lists this clonotype with a count of one. V and J are TRBV6-5 and TRBJ2-5; tentative D call: TRBD2 (5 bases). The CDR3 covers 16 residues. Germline CDR1 and CDR2: MNHEY and SVGAGI. The germline V and J ends were trimmed by 2 bases and 1 base, with 14 bases remaining between them. This CDR3 reads CASSYLLGDVQETQYF. The CDR3, as DNA: TGTGCCAGCAGTTACCTGCTGGGAGACGTCCAAGAGACCCAGTACTTC.

In its sample, this clonotype was seen a few times. The chain recombines TRBV20-1 with TRBJ2-1; 8 bases are a match to TRBD2. Trimming took 3 bases from V and 2 from J; bases not matched to a gene: 3. Germline CDR1 reads DFQATT; CDR2 reads SNEGSKA (reference sequence). The CDR3 totals 14 residues. The CDR3 is CSASGRAPYNEQFF. In nucleotides, the CDR3 is TGCAGTGCTAGCGGGAGGGCCCCCTACAATGAGCAGTTCTTC.

This clonotype was observed a few times. V and J are TRBV7-8 and TRBJ2-1; TRBD2 agrees at 7 bases. J was trimmed by 6 bases and V by 5 bases; bases with no gene match: 7. The CDR3 spans 14 residues. Germline V CDR1 and CDR2: SGHVS, FQNEAQ. The CDR3, as DNA: TGTGCCAGCAGCCCCGGGAGGTGGGCCAATGAGCAGTTCTTC. This translates into CASSPGRWANEQFF.

The V gene is TRBV5-5, the J gene TRBJ2-5, with D hard to call. Germline-derived CDR1 and CDR2 are SGHKS and YYEKEE (reference sequence). The CDR3 covers 14 residues. V dropped 0 bases and J dropped 3 bases, with 9 bases sitting between them. CDR3 DNA: TGTGCCAGCAGCTTGGGTCAAGCTAAAGAGACCCAGTACTTC. Translation: CASSLGQAKETQYF.

V usage is TRBV10-2 and J usage is TRBJ1-2; weak D call: TRBD1 (5 bases). This CDR3 has 15 residues. Per germline, CDR1 WSHSY and CDR2 SAAADI. V was shortened by 2 bases and J by 4 bases, with 14 bases between the two germline ends. CDR3 bases: TGCGCCAGCAGTGAGCAGGGTATGGTTCGCTATGGCTACACCTTC. Amino acid sequence: CASSEQGMVRYGYTF.

This rearrangement joins TRBV5-1 to TRBJ2-3; D uncertain. CDR1 SGHRS and CDR2 YFSETQ come from the germline V gene. Between the trimmed V and J ends, which lost 1 base and 1 base, there was a span of 10 bases. The CDR3 extends over 15 amino acids. This chain's CDR3 is CASSLLEVGTDTQYF. In nucleotides, the CDR3 is TGCGCCAGCAGCTTGCTAGAGGTCGGCACAGATACGCAGTATTTT.

Only a few counts were recorded for this clonotype. This chain connects TRBV10-3 to TRBJ2-5; D is unclear. The DNA end favors TRBJ2-7, so the J call may be wrong. The CDR3 is 13 residues long. Germline CDR1 ENHRY, CDR2 SYGVKD. This CDR3 reads CAIRTSYSYEQYF. Here the CDR3 DNA reads TGTGCCATCAGAACATCGTACTCCTACGAGCAGTACTTC.

The chain employs TRBV6-4 and TRBJ2-1, with a possible D match to TRBD2 (7 bases). Germline CDR1 and CDR2: MRHNA and SNTAGT. The ends were cut back, 2 bases at V and 1 base at J, with 12 bases in the middle. CDR3 length: 16 amino acids. The CDR3 nucleotides are TGTGCCAGCAGTGACCCGGGGGGCCTTTCCTACAATGAGCAGTTCTTC. This translates into CASSDPGGLSYNEQFF.

In its sample, this clonotype was seen a few times. The V and J genes are TRBV5-1 and TRBJ2-7; the D gene is possibly TRBD2 (5 bases). The CDR3 is 15 amino acids. CDR1 SGHRS and CDR2 YFSETQ come from the germline V gene. Trimming left V 4 bases short and J 0 bases short, with 14 bases between. CDR3 region: CASSVGVRSSYEQYF. The CDR3 region has the DNA TGCGCCAGCAGCGTCGGGGTCAGGAGCTCCTACGAGCAGTACTTC. Looking up the rest from reference TRBV5-1 and TRBJ2-7 gives the full variable domain: KAGVTQTPRYLIKTRGQQVTLSCSPISGHRSVSWYQQTPGQGLQFLFEYFSETQRNKGNFPGRFSGRQFSNSRSEMNVSTLELGDSALYLCASSVGVRSSYEQYFGPGTRLTVT.

This clonotype was counted only a few times. This clone may be a read error of a much larger clone one base away. The rearrangement joins TRBV20-1 to TRBJ2-3; D tentatively fits TRBD1 or TRBD2 (6 bases each). The CDR3 has 15 residues. The V gene's germline CDR1 is DFQATT and CDR2 SNEGSKA (reference sequence). The CDR3 DNA is TGCAGTGTTTTGGGCCTCCGGGGGCACACAGGTACGCAGTATTTT. Translated: CSVLGLRGHTGTQYF.